The rows below give T cell receptor beta chains drawn from one sample of a study of T-cell memory formation after mild COVID-19. TCRdb used MiXCR to reprocess the 5' RACE reads, holding one entry per CDR3 protein. The data hold around 200,000 distinct CDR3 sequences, with over 20% observed a single time. Sequencing was performed on PBMCs or a T cell subset sorted from them (not recorded which). The origin of the receptors is an adult woman who had mild COVID-19 (a few samples of this study predate the infection). Cell type and time point are not known. Both conserved end residues are trimmed from each CDR3. D genes are given only for firm matches. Clone size is shown for a subset of rows, as once, few, many or a class of expanded clone.

-,TRBJ1-2,-,10,TRBV12-3/TRBV12-4,ASRQGDYGYT
-,TRBJ1-1,many,11,TRBV7-9,ASSHDTNTEAF
TRBD1,TRBJ2-7,-,14,TRBV2,ASSPHGTGGSYEQY
-,TRBJ2-3,few,11,TRBV6-5,ASSRRGTDTQY
-,TRBJ1-1,few,11,TRBV19,ASSIAEDTEAF
-,TRBJ2-5,-,12,TRBV6-5,ASSFDRLGKTQY
TRBD1,TRBJ2-3,many,14,TRBV6-2/TRBV6-3,ASSPYRDRGRDTQY
-,TRBJ2-7,-,13,TRBV14,ASSQELQGRNEQY
TRBD2,TRBJ2-1,-,15,TRBV6-5,ASSYSFPGGVYNEQF
TRBD2,TRBJ2-2,-,16,TRBV19,ASSIEASGSRATGELF
TRBD1,TRBJ1-1,-,13,TRBV4-2,ASSQSDRGNTEAF
-,TRBJ2-1,few,11,TRBV7-9,ASSQGPLGEQF
TRBD1,TRBJ2-5,-,14,TRBV11-2,ASSPTGEWGQETQY
TRBD1,TRBJ1-5,few,13,TRBV19,ASQPQGGGNQPQH
-,TRBJ1-1,few,12,TRBV4-1,ASSQGVTDTEAF